This T cell receptor (beta chain) was identified in a study of T cell clonotyping in hematopoietic cell transplantation. Concerning this clone: The antigen is unknown.

Study results and caveats: Broader posttransplant TCR repertoire diversity was predicted by graft donor and pretransplant recipient Inverse Simpson Index values. Recipient TCR diversity dropped after transplant; expanded clonotypes rose from day 30 to 180.

Looked up from germline, CDR1 is SQVTM and CDR2 is ANQGSEA. The V gene lost 2 bases and the J gene lost 0 bases, with 11 bases spanning the gap. CDR3 size: 14 residues. Time point given: recipient sample about 28 days before transplant, after cytoreduction. The table came from immunoSEQ multiplex PCR; TCRdb's copy has only in-frame clones and leaves some out. The table includes several thousand clones, roughly 90% detected once. The rearrangement links TRBV29-1 to TRBJ2-7; perhaps TRBD2 as D (6 bases). This sequence originates from a woman in her fifties or sixties with acute myeloid leukemia. Some clones in this sample may be carry-over from other donors' samples. Material: peripheral blood mononuclear cells, obtained before stem cell transplant. As DNA, the CDR3 is TGCAGCGTTGAAACTAGCAGGAGCTCCTACGAGCAGTACTTC. Residues: CSVETSRSSYEQYF.